Each of the 9 T cell receptor beta chains below was sequenced from the same sample in a study of T cell repertoires in cytomegalovirus infection. Using its own MiXCR run on the reads, TCRdb lists one record per CDR3 protein. The sample has around 94,000 distinct CDR3 sequences, approximately 16% seen once. The sequencing input was PBMCs. The receptors come from a human donor in good health (CMV status not recorded). Some clones in this sample may be carry-over from other donors' samples.

The chain links TRBV5-5 to TRBJ2-3; D is uncertain. Between the trimmed V and J ends, which lost 0 bases and 1 base, there was a span of 6 bases. The germline CDR1 and CDR2 sequences are SGHKS and YYEKEE (reference sequence). This CDR3 region has 14 residues. CDR3 residues: CASSLERGTDTQYF. The CDR3 nucleotides are TGTGCCAGCAGCTTGGAGCGCGGCACAGATACGCAGTATTTT.

The sample holds a few counts of this clonotype. The chain joins TRBV11-1 to TRBJ1-2; weak D call: TRBD1 (5 bases). Germline CDR1 SGHAT, CDR2 FQDESV (reference sequence). V gave up 5 bases and J gave up 4 bases, with 17 bases separating them. The CDR3 consists of 15 residues. CDR3 DNA: TGTGCCAGCAGCCCGGGACGGAGAGGATCCTATGGCTACACCTTC. This codes for CASSPGRRGSYGYTF. Full variable domain (remainder filled in from reference TRBV11-1 and TRBJ1-2): EAEVAQSPRYKITEKSQAVAFWCDPISGHATLYWYRQILGQGPELLVQFQDESVVDDSQLPKDRFSAERLKGVDSTLKIQPAELGDSAMYLCASSPGRRGSYGYTFGSGTRLTVV.

This clonotype has ten or more counts. The genes are TRBV7-2 and TRBJ2-5; 9 bases agree with TRBD1. CDR3 size: 15 residues. Trimming cost V 4 bases and J 4 bases; bases outside gene matches: 7. CDR1 SGHTA and CDR2 FQGNSA come from the germline V gene. The CDR3: CASSSRSDRGETQYF. The CDR3 coding sequence is TGTGCCAGCAGCTCCCGATCGGACAGGGGAGAGACCCAGTACTTC.

The V and J genes are TRBV6-6 and TRBJ1-3, with a tentative D call TRBD1 (6 bases). The CDR3 sequence is 14 residues long. The germline CDR1 and CDR2 sequences are MNHNY and SVGAGI (reference sequence). V lost 6 bases and J lost 0, with 9 bases in between. DNA for the CDR3: TGTGCCAGCAGCCCAGGGGCCTCTGGAAACACCATATATTTT. It encodes CASSPGASGNTIYF.

The genes are TRBV4-3 and TRBJ2-5; D is perhaps TRBD2 (6 bases). The CDR3 extends over 15 amino acids. V was cut by 4 bases and J by 1 base, with 13 bases left in between. Looked up from germline, CDR1 is LGHNA and CDR2 is YSLEER. This CDR3 reads CASSPGGAGQETQYF. The DNA of the CDR3 is TGCGCCAGCAGCCCTGGGGGAGCGGGCCAAGAGACCCAGTACTTC.

This clonotype was seen at least ten times. The rearrangement links TRBV7-2 to TRBJ2-6; unclear D gene. Looked up from germline, CDR1 is SGHTA and CDR2 is FQGNSA. CDR3 size: 17 residues. V was trimmed by 0 bases and J by 0 bases, leaving 9 bases between them. CDR3 nucleotides: TGTGCCAGCAGCTTAGCGACCACTTACTCTGGGGCCAACGTCCTGACTTTC. This translates into CASSLATTYSGANVLTF.

Worth noting for this clonotype: It may be a read error: a sequence one base away is much more abundant. The chain couples TRBV7-2 to TRBJ1-1; D not certain. The germline V gene encodes CDR1 SGHTA and CDR2 FQGNSA. V was cut by 2 bases and J by 10 bases, with 8 bases left in between. The CDR3 runs 11 residues. Written as DNA, the CDR3 is TGTGCCAGCAGCTTAAATGGCAGAGCTTTCTTT. This translates into CASSLNGRAFF. The whole variable domain, remainder taken from reference TRBV7-2 and TRBJ1-1, is GAGVSQSPSNKVTEKGKDVELRCDPISGHTALYWYRQSLGQGLEFLIYFQGNSAPDKSGLPSDRFSAERTGGSVSTLTIQRTQQEDSAVYLCASSLNGRAFFGQGTRLTVV.

This clonotype was counted between two and nine times. The CDR3 DNA is TGTGCCACCAAATCGTCCGGGACAGGGCCCACCGGGGAGCTGTTTTTT. Translating it yields CATKSSGTGPTGELFF. The gene calls are TRBV14 and TRBJ2-2, with 9 nucleotides matching TRBD1. CDR3 length: 16 amino acids. Trimming took 10 bases from V and 4 from J; bases not matched to a gene: 13. The germline CDR1 and CDR2 sequences are SGHDN and FVKESK.

V gene TRBV19 combines with J gene TRBJ1-6; weak D call: TRBD1 (5 bases). Per the germline V gene, CDR1 is LNHDA and CDR2 is SQIVND (reference sequence). The germline V and J ends were trimmed by 5 bases and 0 bases, with 11 bases remaining between them. The CDR3 totals 16 residues. The CDR3 nucleotides are TGTGCCAGTAGTCCAGACAGCAGCTCCTATAATTCACCCCTCCACTTT. Its translation: CASSPDSSSYNSPLHF.